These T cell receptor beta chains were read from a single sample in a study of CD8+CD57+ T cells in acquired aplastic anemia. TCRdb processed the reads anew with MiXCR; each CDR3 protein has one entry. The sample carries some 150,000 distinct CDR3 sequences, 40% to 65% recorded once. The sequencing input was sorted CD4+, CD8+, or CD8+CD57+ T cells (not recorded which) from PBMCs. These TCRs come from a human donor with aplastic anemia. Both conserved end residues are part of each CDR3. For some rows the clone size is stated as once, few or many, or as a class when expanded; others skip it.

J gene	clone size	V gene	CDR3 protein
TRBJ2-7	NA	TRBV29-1	CSVEAVSYEQYF
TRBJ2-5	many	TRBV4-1	CASSQPQDRQETQYF
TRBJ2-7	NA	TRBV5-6	CASSFGQVWNYEQYF
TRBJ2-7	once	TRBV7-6	CASSLATGTGGSEQYF
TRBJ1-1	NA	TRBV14	CASSQARLASEAFF
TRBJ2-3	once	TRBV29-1	CSFVRGTDTQYF
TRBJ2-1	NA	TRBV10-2	CASAGLADYNEQFF
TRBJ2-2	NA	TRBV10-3	CAISPIHQRDTGELFF
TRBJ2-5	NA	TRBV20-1	CSARGAGYYETQYF
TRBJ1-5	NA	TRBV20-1	CSASGQVNQPQHF
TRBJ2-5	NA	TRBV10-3	CASRSGTAQETQYF
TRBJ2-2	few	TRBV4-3	CASSLRLAGGPNTGELFF
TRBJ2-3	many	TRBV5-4	CASSNTSGVRTDTQYF
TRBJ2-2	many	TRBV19	CASSVGSRVGELFF
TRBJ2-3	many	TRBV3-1	CASSTSRDRDTQYF
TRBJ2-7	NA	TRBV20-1	CSARGDRVHEQYF
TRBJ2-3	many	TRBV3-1	CASSPGGLTDTQYF
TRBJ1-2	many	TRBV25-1	CASNGGGGLGGYTF
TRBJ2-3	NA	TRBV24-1	CATAAGGEVGTDTQYF
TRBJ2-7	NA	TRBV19	CASSIGSTGGHEQYF
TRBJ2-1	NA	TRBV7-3	CASSSQGNVEQFF
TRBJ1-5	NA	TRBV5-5	CASSLEGPGRDQPQHF
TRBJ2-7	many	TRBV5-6	CASSPQGDGYEQYF
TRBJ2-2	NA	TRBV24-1	CATTTGGAGELFF
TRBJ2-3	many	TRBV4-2	CASSLGTSGGSDTQYF
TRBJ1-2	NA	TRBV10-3	CAISGTGEGLYGYTF
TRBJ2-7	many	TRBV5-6	CASSRRRDRFAYEQYF
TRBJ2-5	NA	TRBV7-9	CASAGSGEETQYF
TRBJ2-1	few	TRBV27	CASSLSLGIGDEQFF
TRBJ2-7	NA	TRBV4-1	CASSQETLSYEQYF
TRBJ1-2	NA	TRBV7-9	CASSLDQDYGYTF
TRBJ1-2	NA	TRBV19	CASSIPPGREGYTF
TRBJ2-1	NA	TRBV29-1	CSANLVPAEQFF
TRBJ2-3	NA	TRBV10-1	CASSSTTRAGGRGTDTQYF
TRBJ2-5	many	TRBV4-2	CASSQAGTEETQYF
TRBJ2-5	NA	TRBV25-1	CASSETNLRAQETQYF
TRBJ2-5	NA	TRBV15	CATSRDWGGPETQYF
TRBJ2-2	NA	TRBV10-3	CASSYIQGNPGELFF
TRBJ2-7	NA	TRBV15	CATSGGRVDEQYF
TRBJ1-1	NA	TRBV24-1	CATSEGQGNTEAFF
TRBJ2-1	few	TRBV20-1	CSAQKGGPIDEQFF
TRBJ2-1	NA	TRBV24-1	CATSTAGGVGEQFF
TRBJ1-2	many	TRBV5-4	CASRSGVGYTF
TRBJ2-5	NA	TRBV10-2	CASSELRGVQETQYF
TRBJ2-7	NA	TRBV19	CASSIGTSGYEQYF
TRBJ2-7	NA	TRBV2	CASAVVPAGEQYF
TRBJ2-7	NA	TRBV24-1	CATSDLRGERHEQYF
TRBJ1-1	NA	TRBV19	CASSLTGTRFMNTEAFF